The 10 T cell receptor beta chains below all came from one sample that was sequenced in a study of regulatory T cells in long-lasting Graves disease. Time point denoted: newly diagnosed GD, antithyroid drugs for less than 3 months. PBMC-extracted RNA yielded the TCR library. Construction of TCR beta libraries relied on iRepertoire HTBI primers and on Arm-PCR targeting CDR3 regions. TCRdb called the multiplex PCR reads again in MiXCR, with one record for every CDR3 protein. The sample has about 380,000 distinct CDR3 sequences; 15% are singletons. The material was peripheral blood mononuclear cells (PBMCs), obtained at new diagnosis, from a patient treated with antithyroid drugs. The receptors were sampled from a female donor with Graves disease.

A few counts support this clonotype. This chain's CDR3 is CASSPGTGKSGNTIYF. As DNA, the CDR3 is TGCGCCAGCAGCCCCGGGACAGGGAAATCTGGAAACACCATATATTTT. J is TRBJ1-3 and V is TRBV5-1; 9 bases map to TRBD1. CDR1 and CDR2 (germline): SGHRS, YFSETQ. The CDR3 has 16 amino acids. V lost 4 bases, J lost 1 base, and 6 bases stayed unmatched.

Regarding this clonotype: At one end the junction does not follow the germline gene, possibly because of a read error. The chain couples TRBV4-1 to TRBJ2-1; 8 positions match TRBD1. The CDR3 extends over 14 amino acids. CDR1 MGHRA and CDR2 YSYEKL come from the germline V gene. The DNA of the CDR3 is TGCACCAGCAGCCAAGGTAGCAGGGGGCTAAGGCAGTTCTTC. This encodes CTSSQGSRGLRQFF.

Concerning this clonotype: This may come from a read error, since a much larger clone is one base off. The rearrangement links TRBV11-2 to TRBJ2-1, with 8 bases lining up with TRBD1. The CDR3 length is 18 residues. Germline V gene data show CDR1 as SGHAT and CDR2 as FQNNGV. The CDR3 DNA reads TGTACCAGCAGCCAGAGGACAGGGCCACAACCCCGTCTTAATGAGCAGTTCTTC. Translating gives CTSSQRTGPQPRLNEQFF.

Ten or more counts support this clonotype. The J gene is TRBJ2-1, the V gene TRBV7-9; 7 bases are a match to TRBD2. Germline trimming cut 5 bases from V and 9 bases from J; bases unmatched to any gene: 7. Germline CDR1 SEHNR, CDR2 FQNEAQ (reference sequence). This CDR3 is built from 13 residues. The CDR3 DNA reads as TGTGCCAGCAGCCTGGACGGGGAGGGTGAGCAGTTCTTC. Translated: CASSLDGEGEQFF.

This clonotype has a count of ten or more. The chain couples TRBV7-3 to TRBJ2-1; D call uncertain. The CDR3 has 11 residues. Trimming left V 1 base short and J 8 bases short, with 3 bases between. The germline V gene encodes CDR1 SGHTA and CDR2 FQGTGA. The CDR3 is CASSLRHEQFF. The DNA for the CDR3 is TGTGCCAGCAGCTTAAGACATGAGCAGTTCTTC.

This clonotype came up many times. V gene TRBV7-2 combines with J gene TRBJ2-1; 8 bases agree with TRBD2. J lost 5 bases, V lost 4 bases, and 10 bases had no gene match. Germline-derived CDR1 and CDR2 are SGHTA and FQGNSA. The CDR3 totals 16 residues. The CDR3 DNA follows: TGTGCCAGCAGCTCAGAGGGACTAGTGTGGGACAATGAGCAGTTCTTC. The encoded protein is CASSSEGLVWDNEQFF.

This clonotype was recorded many times. This chain connects TRBV2 to TRBJ2-3; either TRBD1 or TRBD2 may supply D (7 bases each). This CDR3 region has 13 residues. Looked up from germline, CDR1 is SNHLY and CDR2 is FYNNEI. V shed 5 bases and J shed 4 bases, with 10 bases lying between them. The CDR3 loop is CASSPGGADTQYF. The CDR3 bases are TGTGCCAGCAGTCCAGGGGGGGCAGATACGCAGTATTTT.

The sample holds many counts of this clonotype. The gene calls are TRBV5-1 and TRBJ2-1, with 7 bases that match TRBD1. The trim removed 3 bases at V and 9 bases at J, leaving 6 bases unmatched. This CDR3 comprises 13 residues. Per the germline V gene, CDR1 is SGHRS and CDR2 is YFSETQ. DNA for the CDR3: TGCGCCAGCAGCTCCTTAACAGGGGTTGAGCAGTTCTTC. Protein product: CASSSLTGVEQFF.

In its sample, this clonotype was seen many times. V is TRBV9 and J is TRBJ2-1; a weak D match, TRBD2 (6 bases). V lost 4 bases, J lost 0 bases, and 14 bases lay in between. This CDR3 is built from 16 residues. Germline V gene data show CDR1 as SGDLS and CDR2 as YYNGEE. CDR3 nucleotides: TGTGCCAGCAGCCCCCGGGACTTACTCTCCTACAATGAGCAGTTCTTC. Protein product: CASSPRDLLSYNEQFF.

This clonotype has a count of ten or more. The chain joins TRBV5-4 to TRBJ2-3; 9 nucleotides match TRBD2. V trimming: 3 bases; J trimming: 3 bases; junction bases outside the gene matches: 11. The CDR3 spans 17 residues. Germline values: CDR1 SGHNT, CDR2 YYREEE (reference sequence). The CDR3 DNA reads TGTGCCAGCAGCTCTACACGTAGCGGGAGATTGACAGATACGCAGTATTTT. Amino acid sequence: CASSSTRSGRLTDTQYF.